This T cell receptor beta chain is drawn from a study of blood T cells in healthy people across ages. The second PCR ran about 7 to 12 cycles with a sample-barcoded 5' primer and J-beta primers. TCRdb called the 5' RACE reads again in MiXCR, with one record for every CDR3 protein. The data contain about 1.7 million distinct CDR3 sequences, approximately 28% of them singletons. The ends were cut back, 7 bases at V and 1 base at J, with 13 bases in the middle. CDR3 length: 14 amino acids. Germline V gene lookup returns CDR1 SNHLY and CDR2 FYNNEI. The V gene is TRBV2, the J gene TRBJ1-2; no reliable D call. This sequence originates from a woman aged 30 to 39 in good health. The sample was blood. The CDR3 DNA follows: TGTGCCAGCACCCCGACGGTTTTTAACTATGGCTACACCTTC. It translates to CASTPTVFNYGYTF.